This T cell receptor (beta chain) was sequenced during a study of control samples from healthy donors and cancer patients (TCRdb year 2020). Receptors were amplified or captured by the immunoSEQ multiplex PCR assay. TCRdb re-hosts the immuneACCESS table, in-frame sequences only. Its copies lack some clones; in the studies checked, an unresolved V gene accounts for under half of them, and the cause for the rest is not known. The sample yields 50,000 to 55,000 clones; 85% to 95% were counted once. The ten largest clones capture 2.4% of the sample. Note on this clone: What this receptor recognizes is not known. No clone much larger than this one lies a single base away; base qualities are absent.

The CDR3 has 14 amino acids, counting the end cysteine and phenylalanine. Here the CDR3 DNA is all that survives: 42 bases in frame from base 1. V is shortened by 8 bases, J by 2 bases, and the region joining them spans 16 bases. As encoded in the germline V gene, CDR1 is MNHEY while CDR2 is SVGAGI. Sequencing input: blood. The source of this sequence is a man aged 25 to 40 in good health. This chain is built from TRBV6-5 and TRBJ2-7, with an unclear D gene assignment. DNA sequence: TGTGCCAGCGGCAAATGGGGAACCCCCTACGAGCAGTACTTC. Translated, it reads CASGKWGTPYEQYF.